This TCR beta chain was captured in a study of blood T cell repertoires in COVID-19. The wider study: COVID-19 samples, acute and convalescent, were from the United States, Italy and Spain.

This clone was seen a few times. The CDR3 is 15 amino acids. CDR1 is MDHEN, CDR2 SYDVKM, per germline. The V segment lost 7 bases and the J segment 7 bases; nucleotides outside the gene matches: 9. Sequenced by immunoSEQ multiplex PCR; TCRdb stores in-frame clones only, minus some. Of over 200,000 clones in the sample, 80% to 90% were seen once. The chain combines TRBV28 with TRBJ1-5; TRBD1 matches 11 bases. This TCR was recovered from a woman between 45 and 60 years old with acute or convalescent COVID-19. The sequenced sample consisted of peripheral blood. CDR3 sequence (DNA): TGTGCCAGCAATCCGATGGGACAGGGGGGCCAGCCCCAGCATTTT. It specifies CASNPMGQGGQPQHF.